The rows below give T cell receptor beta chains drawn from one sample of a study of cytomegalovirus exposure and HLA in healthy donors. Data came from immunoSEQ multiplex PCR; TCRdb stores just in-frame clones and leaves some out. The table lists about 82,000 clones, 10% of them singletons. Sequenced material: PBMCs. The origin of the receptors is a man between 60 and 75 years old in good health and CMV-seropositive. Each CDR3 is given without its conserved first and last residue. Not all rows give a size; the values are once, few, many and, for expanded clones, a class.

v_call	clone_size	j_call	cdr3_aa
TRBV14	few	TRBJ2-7	ASSRRTGGSYEQY
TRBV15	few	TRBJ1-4	ATSRDRGEKLF
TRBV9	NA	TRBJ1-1	ASSVVGQGYTEAF
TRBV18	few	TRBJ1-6	ASSSTGDNSPLH
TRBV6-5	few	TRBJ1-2	ASSRQGMRRGYT
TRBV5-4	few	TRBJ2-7	ASSYAGGPDEQY
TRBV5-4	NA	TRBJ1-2	ASSGRGVGGGYT
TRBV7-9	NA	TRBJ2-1	ASSSTSGVGDEQF
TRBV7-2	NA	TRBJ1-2	ASSQLTGFYT
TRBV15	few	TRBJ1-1	ATSRESGLNTEAF
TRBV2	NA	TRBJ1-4	ASSEVRGVGEKLF
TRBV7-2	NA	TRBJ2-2	ASSLGSGRPGGELF
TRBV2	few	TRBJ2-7	ARSELSTPGTDYEQY
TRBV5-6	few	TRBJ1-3	ASSVAGIGNTIY
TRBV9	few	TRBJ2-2	ASLKPSGGTGELF
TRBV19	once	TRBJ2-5	ASANGETQY
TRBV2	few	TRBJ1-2	ASSEAGNSQVYGYT
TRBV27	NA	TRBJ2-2	ASGSSGVATGELF
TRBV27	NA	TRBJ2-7	ASSFKGVAGYEQY
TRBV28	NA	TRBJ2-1	ASRLDRGPNTEQF
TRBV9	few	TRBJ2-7	ASSPITGGYEQY
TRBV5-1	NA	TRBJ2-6	ASSLGVRDSGANVLT
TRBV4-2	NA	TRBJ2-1	ASSQDPYRTSGGTSYNEQF
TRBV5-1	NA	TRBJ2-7	ASSLAPVAGGDEQY
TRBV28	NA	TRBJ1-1	ASSFPGTGQNTEAF
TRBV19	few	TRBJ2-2	ASTVPGQGAGGELF
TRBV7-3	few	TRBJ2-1	ASSPFRGNNEQF
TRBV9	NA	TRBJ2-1	ASTPPGQGAGEQF
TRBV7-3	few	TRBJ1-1	ASSEQGTPNTEAF
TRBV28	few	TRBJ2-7	ASSSPGQGWEQY
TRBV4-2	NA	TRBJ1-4	ASSPEVSSNEKLF
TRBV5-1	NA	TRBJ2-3	ASSLRTGSDTQY
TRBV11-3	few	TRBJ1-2	ASSLNGGSGYT
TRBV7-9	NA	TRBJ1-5	ASSSQGGDQPQH
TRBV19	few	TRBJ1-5	ASKSPRGGNQPQH
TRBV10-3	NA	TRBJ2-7	AISESTYYEQY
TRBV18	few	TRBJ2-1	ASSPGSSYNEQF